These 6 T cell receptor beta chains originate from one sample sequenced in a study of vaccination and CD4 T cells after COVID-19. Treatment in this sample: approximately 9-day PBMC culture with coronavirus spike peptide pools or control peptides (ViraFEST assay). Cultured CD4+ T cell DNA underwent sequencing with the Oncomine TCR Beta short-read assay. Each CDR3 protein gets one entry after TCRdb re-called the PCR reads with MiXCR. The sample lists over 10,000 distinct CDR3 sequences, around 55% occurring once. No cognate antigen is known for these TCRs. Sequencing was carried out using CD4+ T cells from blood, cultured in vitro. The receptors were sampled from a human donor who had recovered from COVID-19.

The chain employs TRBV28 and TRBJ1-1; 8 bases align to TRBD1. CDR3 length equals 16 residues. Trimming removed 3 bases from V and 1 base from J; junction bases left unmatched: 7. CDR1 and CDR2 from the germline V gene are MDHEN and SYDVKM. In nucleotides, the CDR3 is TGTGCCAGCAGTTTGCCCGGACAGGGTCCGAACACTGAAGCTTTCTTT. Translating it yields CASSLPGQGPNTEAFF.

This clonotype was detected once. Compared with germline, one end of the junction differs, possibly owing to a read error. V and J are TRBV7-9 and TRBJ2-3; D might be TRBD2 (6 bases). Germline CDR1 reads SEHNR; CDR2 reads FQNEAQ (reference sequence). The length of the CDR3 is 15 residues. In DNA form, the CDR3 reads TGCGCCAGCAGCCTTGGAAGACCGGGGGCAGATACGCAGTATTTT. Translated, it gives CASSLGRPGADTQYF.

This chain uses TRBV6-1 with TRBJ1-2; TRBD1 is a possible D gene (5 bases). Germline loops: CDR1 MNHNS, CDR2 SASEGT. The CDR3 runs to 14 residues. Trimming removed 6 bases at V and 2 bases at J, with 13 bases between. Here the CDR3 DNA reads TGTGCCAGCAGCGAGGGACCGATAAACTATGGCTACACCTTC. Residues: CASSEGPINYGYTF.

This chain uses TRBV4-3 with TRBJ1-2, with D hard to call. Per the germline V gene, CDR1 is LGHNA and CDR2 is YSLEER. Trimming left V 0 bases short and J 5 bases short, with 10 bases between. The CDR3 is made up of 14 amino acids. The CDR3 spells CASSQDWGEYGYTF. The DNA for the CDR3 is TGCGCCAGCAGCCAAGATTGGGGAGAGTATGGCTACACCTTC.

This clonotype was detected only a few times. The chain recombines TRBV5-6 with TRBJ1-2; 7 bases map to TRBD1. Germline trimming cut 2 bases from V and 2 bases from J; bases unmatched to any gene: 6. The CDR3 has 15 amino acids. Per the germline V gene, CDR1 is SGHDT and CDR2 is YYEEEE. The CDR3 protein is CASSFDRAQNYGYTF. The CDR3 DNA reads as TGTGCCAGCAGCTTCGACAGGGCCCAGAACTATGGCTACACCTTC.

Details on this clonotype: One end of the junction does not line up with germline, which may come from a read error. V is TRBV6-1 and J is TRBJ1-2; TRBD1 matches 9 bases. This CDR3 region has 16 residues. CDR1 is MNHNS and CDR2 is SASEGT in the germline V gene. In DNA, the CDR3 is TGTGCCATCAGTGAGCTAGCGGGACAGGGTCGTTATGGCTACACCTTC. Its protein product is CAISELAGQGRYGYTF.